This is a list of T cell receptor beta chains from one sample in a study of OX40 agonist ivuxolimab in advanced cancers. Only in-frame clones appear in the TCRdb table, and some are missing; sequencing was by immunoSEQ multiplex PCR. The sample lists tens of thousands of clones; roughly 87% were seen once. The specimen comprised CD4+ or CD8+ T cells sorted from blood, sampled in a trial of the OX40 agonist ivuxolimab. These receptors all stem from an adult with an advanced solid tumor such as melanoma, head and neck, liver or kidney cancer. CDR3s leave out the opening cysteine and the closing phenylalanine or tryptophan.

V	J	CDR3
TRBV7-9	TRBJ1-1	ASSSSFTEAF
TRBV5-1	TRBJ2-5	ASSQPVTQETQY
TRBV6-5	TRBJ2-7	ASRPDRGGSYEQY
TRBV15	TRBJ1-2	ATSRSGDRAHGYT
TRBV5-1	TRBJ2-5	ASSLEVGLEQETQY
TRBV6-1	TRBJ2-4	ASSDELKNIQY
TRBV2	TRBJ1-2	ASSDWAAYGYT
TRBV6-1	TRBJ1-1	ASSEQGANTEAF
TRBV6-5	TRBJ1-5	ATRGGGNQPQH
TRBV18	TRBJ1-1	ASSPQVNTEAF
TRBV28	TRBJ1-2	ASSLDLGGGYGYT
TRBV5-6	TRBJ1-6	ASSLGDRKSPLH
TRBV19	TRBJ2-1	ASRVRGTSSGEQF
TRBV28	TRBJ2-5	ASSSPGLASQETQY